The clone carrying this T cell receptor beta chain came up a few times. No antigen is known for it. Per-sample PBMC isolation yielded at least 7 million cells. A second PCR, run for about 7 to 12 cycles, used a sample-barcoded 5' primer plus a J-beta primer mix. One entry per CDR3 protein, called by TCRdb with MiXCR from the 5' RACE reads. Among 1.2 million to 1.5 million distinct CDR3 sequences, 55% to 75% were seen once, and the ten largest hold 6.5% to 8%. The sample originates from a study of blood T cells in healthy people across ages. The CDR3 length is 14 residues. The ends were cut back, 11 bases at V and 0 bases at J, with 16 bases in the middle. CDR1 and CDR2 (germline): SEHNR, FQNEAQ (reference sequence). Findings of the study overall: Diversity of TCR beta per million T cells declined in a roughly linear way with age. The study could not conclusively compare naive and antigen-experienced cells, given its unsorted PBMCs.

This receptor was taken from a young man in good health. The chain combines TRBV7-9 with TRBJ2-5, with D tentatively TRBD1 (5 bases). Sample: blood. This CDR3 is CALQGGAYQETQYF. DNA of the CDR3: TGTGCCCTGCAGGGTGGGGCGTACCAAGAGACCCAGTACTTC.